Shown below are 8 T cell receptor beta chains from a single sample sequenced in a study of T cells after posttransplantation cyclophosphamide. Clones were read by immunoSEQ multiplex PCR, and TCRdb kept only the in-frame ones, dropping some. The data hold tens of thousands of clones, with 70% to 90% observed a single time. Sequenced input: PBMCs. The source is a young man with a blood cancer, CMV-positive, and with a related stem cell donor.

In DNA form, the CDR3 reads TGTGCCAGCAGCCCCCAGGGTGGGGAGCAGTTCTTC. Translation: CASSPQGGEQFF. This chain connects TRBV11-3 to TRBJ2-1; D might be TRBD1 (5 bases). CDR1 is SGHNT, CDR2 YENEEA, per germline. Deletions cut 5 bases from V and 10 bases from J, with 12 bases between. This CDR3 comprises 12 residues.

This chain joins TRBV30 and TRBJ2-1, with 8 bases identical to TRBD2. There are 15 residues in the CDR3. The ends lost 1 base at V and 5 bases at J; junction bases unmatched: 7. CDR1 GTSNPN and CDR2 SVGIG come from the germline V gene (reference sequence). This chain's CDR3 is CAWSALLAAHNEQFF. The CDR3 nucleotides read TGTGCCTGGAGTGCGCTACTAGCGGCACACAATGAGCAGTTCTTC.

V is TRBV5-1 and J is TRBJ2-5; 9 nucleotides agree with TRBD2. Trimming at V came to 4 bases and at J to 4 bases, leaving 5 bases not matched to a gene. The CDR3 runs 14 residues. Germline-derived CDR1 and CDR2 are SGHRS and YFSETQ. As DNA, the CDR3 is TGCGCCAGCAGCGTAAGCGGGAGGTTAGAGACCCAGTACTTC. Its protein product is CASSVSGRLETQYF.

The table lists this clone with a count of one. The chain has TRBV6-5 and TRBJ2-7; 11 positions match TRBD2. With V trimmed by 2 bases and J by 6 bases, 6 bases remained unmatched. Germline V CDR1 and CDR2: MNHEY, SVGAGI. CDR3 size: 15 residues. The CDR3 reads CASSYPSGRSVEQYF. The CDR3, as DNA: TGTGCCAGCAGTTACCCTAGCGGGAGGTCTGTCGAGCAGTACTTC.

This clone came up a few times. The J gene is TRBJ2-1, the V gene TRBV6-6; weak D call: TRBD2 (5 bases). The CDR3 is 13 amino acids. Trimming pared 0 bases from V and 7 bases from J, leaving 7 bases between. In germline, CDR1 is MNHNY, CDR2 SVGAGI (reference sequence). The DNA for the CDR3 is TGTGCCAGCAGTTACTCGCAGCGGAATGAGCAGTTCTTC. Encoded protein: CASSYSQRNEQFF.

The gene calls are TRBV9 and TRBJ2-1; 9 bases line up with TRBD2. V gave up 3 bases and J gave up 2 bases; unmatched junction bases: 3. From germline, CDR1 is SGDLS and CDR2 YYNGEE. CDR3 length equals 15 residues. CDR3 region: CASSDLAGPYNEQFF. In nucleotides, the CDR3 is TGTGCCAGCAGCGACCTAGCGGGGCCCTACAATGAGCAGTTCTTC.

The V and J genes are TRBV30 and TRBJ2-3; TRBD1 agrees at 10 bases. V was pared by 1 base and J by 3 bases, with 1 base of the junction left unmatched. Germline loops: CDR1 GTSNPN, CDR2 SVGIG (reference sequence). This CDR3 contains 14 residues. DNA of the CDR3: TGTGCCTGGAGTGAGGGACAGGGGACAGATACGCAGTATTTT. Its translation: CAWSEGQGTDTQYF.

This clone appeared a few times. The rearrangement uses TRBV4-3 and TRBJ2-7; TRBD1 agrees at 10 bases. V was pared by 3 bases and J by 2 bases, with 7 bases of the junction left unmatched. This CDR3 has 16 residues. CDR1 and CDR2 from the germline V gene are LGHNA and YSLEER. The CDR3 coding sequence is TGCGCCAGCAGCCAGGACCCCGGGACAGGGGCCTACGAGCAGTACTTC. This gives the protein CASSQDPGTGAYEQYF.